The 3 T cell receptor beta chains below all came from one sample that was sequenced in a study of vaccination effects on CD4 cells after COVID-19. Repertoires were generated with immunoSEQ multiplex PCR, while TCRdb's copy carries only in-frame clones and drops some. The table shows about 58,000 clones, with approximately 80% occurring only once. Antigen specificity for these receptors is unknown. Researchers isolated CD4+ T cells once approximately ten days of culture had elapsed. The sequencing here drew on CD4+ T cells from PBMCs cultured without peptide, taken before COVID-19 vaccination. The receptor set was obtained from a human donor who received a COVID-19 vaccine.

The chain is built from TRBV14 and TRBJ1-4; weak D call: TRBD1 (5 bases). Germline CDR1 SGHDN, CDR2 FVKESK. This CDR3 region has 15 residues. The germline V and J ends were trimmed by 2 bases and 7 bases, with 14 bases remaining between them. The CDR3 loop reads CASSQPGLRGEKLFF. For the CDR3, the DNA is TGTGCCAGCAGCCAACCGGGATTAAGGGGTGAAAAACTGTTTTTT.

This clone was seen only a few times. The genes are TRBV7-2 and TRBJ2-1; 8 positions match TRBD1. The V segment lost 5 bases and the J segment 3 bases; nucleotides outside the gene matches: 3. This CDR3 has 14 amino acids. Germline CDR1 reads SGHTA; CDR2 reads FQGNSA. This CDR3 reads CASSTGQGYNEQFF. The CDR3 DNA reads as TGTGCCAGCAGCACCGGACAGGGCTACAATGAGCAGTTCTTC. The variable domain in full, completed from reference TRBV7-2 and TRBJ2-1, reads GAGVSQSPSNKVTEKGKDVELRCDPISGHTALYWYRQSLGQGLEFLIYFQGNSAPDKSGLPSDRFSAERTGGSVSTLTIQRTQQEDSAVYLCASSTGQGYNEQFFGPGTRLTVL.

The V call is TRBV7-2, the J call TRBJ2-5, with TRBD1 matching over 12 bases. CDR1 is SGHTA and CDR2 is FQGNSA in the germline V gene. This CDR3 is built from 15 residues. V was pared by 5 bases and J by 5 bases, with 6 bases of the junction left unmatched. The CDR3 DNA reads TGTGCCAGCAGCCGGGGGACAGGGGGCAAGGAGACCCAGTACTTC. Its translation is CASSRGTGGKETQYF.